This is a list of T cell receptor beta chains from one sample in a study of immune evolution from preneoplasia to lung adenocarcinoma. Sequencing was performed with immunoSEQ multiplex PCR; in TCRdb, only in-frame clones are kept and a portion is missing. Of 5,000 or so clones in the sample, around 80% were seen once. Sample: FFPE minimally invasive lung adenocarcinoma tissue. The receptors derive from a person aged 45 to 69 with lung adenocarcinoma. Both conserved end residues are part of each CDR3. D genes are given only for firm matches. Only part of the rows carry a size: once, few, many, or a class if the clone is expanded.

D gene	V gene	J gene	clone size	CDR3 protein	CDR3 DNA
TRBD2	TRBV5-4	TRBJ2-7	-	CASSQAGLAIGYEQYF	TGTGCCAGCAGCCAAGCCGGACTAGCGATAGGCTACGAGCAGTACTTC
-	TRBV28	TRBJ1-1	few	CASSRTGNTEAFF	TGTGCCAGCAGTCGAACAGGTAACACTGAAGCTTTCTTT
TRBD2	TRBV19	TRBJ2-5	-	CASSKGGSGQETQYF	TGTGCCAGTAGTAAAGGCGGGAGCGGGCAAGAGACCCAGTACTTC
TRBD1	TRBV6-6	TRBJ1-5	-	CASIQGASQPQHF	TGTGCCAGCATCCAGGGGGCTAGTCAGCCCCAGCATTTT
-	TRBV7-6	TRBJ2-7	-	CASSLFQGGGYEQYF	TGTGCCAGCAGCTTATTCCAGGGAGGTGGGTACGAGCAGTACTTC
TRBD2	TRBV10-3	TRBJ2-1	once	CAIRTTLAGYNEQFF	TGTGCCATCAGAACAACACTAGCGGGTTACAATGAGCAGTTCTTC
-	TRBV6-5	TRBJ2-3	large	CATARGLGTDTQYF	TGTGCCACCGCCCGGGGGCTGGGCACAGATACGCAGTATTTT
-	TRBV15	TRBJ1-2	-	CATSSYGGSYGYTF	TGTGCCACCAGCAGTTACGGGGGAAGCTATGGCTACACCTTC
TRBD1	TRBV30	TRBJ1-1	-	CACRTWTGDTEAFF	TGTGCCTGCAGGACGTGGACAGGAGATACTGAAGCTTTCTTT
-	TRBV4-3	TRBJ1-1	few	CASSQVQSTEAFF	TGCGCCAGCAGCCAAGTTCAGTCCACTGAAGCTTTCTTT
TRBD1	TRBV7-2	TRBJ2-7	-	CASSTRTGTGYEQYF	TGTGCCAGCAGCACGCGGACAGGGACGGGCTACGAGCAGTACTTC
-	TRBV9	TRBJ1-5	-	CASSPNFRGRSNQPQHF	TGTGCCAGCAGCCCCAACTTCCGGGGAAGGAGCAATCAGCCCCAGCATTTT
TRBD2	TRBV18	TRBJ2-5	-	CASSPSVAGAVETGTQYF	TGTGCCAGCTCACCATCGGTAGCGGGGGCCGTTGAAACGGGGACCCAGTACTTC
-	TRBV7-9	TRBJ2-7	-	CASGVAWEQYF	TGTGCCAGCGGGGTAGCATGGGAGCAGTACTTC
-	TRBV11-1	TRBJ2-3	-	CASSLGFVDTQYF	TGTGCCAGCAGCTTAGGATTCGTAGATACGCAGTATTTT
TRBD2	TRBV28	TRBJ2-7	-	CGEGQGLYEQYF	TGTGGGGAGGGGCAGGGCCTTTACGAGCAGTACTTC
-	TRBV9	TRBJ2-4	-	CASSPHRVNLSGNIQYF	TGTGCCAGCAGCCCCCACCGGGTCAACCTAAGTGGAAACATTCAGTACTTC
-	TRBV6-1	TRBJ2-6	-	CATLSPGANVLTF	TGTGCCACCCTCAGTCCTGGGGCCAACGTCCTGACTTTC
TRBD1	TRBV5-1	TRBJ2-7	large	CASSLSGGSSYEQYF	TGCGCCAGCAGCTTGTCAGGGGGCAGCTCCTACGAGCAGTACTTC
-	TRBV5-1	TRBJ2-1	-	CASSLGVEGGEQFF	TGCGCCAGCAGCTTGGGGGTCGAAGGAGGGGAGCAGTTCTTC
-	TRBV5-1	TRBJ2-7	-	CASSLGEVGYEQYF	TGCGCCAGCAGCCTAGGGGAGGTGGGGTACGAGCAGTACTTC
TRBD2	TRBV10-3	TRBJ2-2	few	CAISENPGLAGDTGELFF	TGTGCCATCAGTGAAAACCCGGGACTAGCGGGAGACACCGGGGAGCTGTTTTTT
-	TRBV6-1	TRBJ1-5	-	CASVERDTNQPQHF	TGTGCCAGCGTCGAACGGGACACCAATCAGCCCCAGCATTTT
TRBD2	TRBV5-1	TRBJ2-7	-	CASSPQLAGGREQYF	TGCGCCAGCAGCCCCCAGCTAGCGGGGGGGCGGGAGCAGTACTTC
TRBD1	TRBV7-2	TRBJ2-5	-	CASSLDRTGLGTQYF	TGTGCCAGCAGCTTAGATAGGACAGGACTCGGGACCCAGTACTTC
TRBD2	TRBV19	TRBJ2-7	-	CASSIGHSGASYEQYF	TGTGCCAGTAGTATAGGACATAGCGGGGCTTCCTACGAGCAGTACTTC
TRBD1	TRBV7-9	TRBJ2-3	-	CASSAGTGDTDTQYF	TGTGCCAGCAGCGCCGGGACAGGGGACACAGATACGCAGTATTTT
-	TRBV7-8	TRBJ2-7	-	CASSLQGGEQYF	TGTGCCAGCAGCCTGCAGGGGGGCGAGCAGTACTTC
TRBD1	TRBV4-2	TRBJ1-5	-	CASSQESGTGGTQPQHF	TGTGCCAGCAGCCAAGAGTCCGGGACAGGGGGCACTCAGCCCCAGCATTTT
-	TRBV28	TRBJ1-4	-	CAGGRANEKLFF	TGTGCCGGGGGGCGAGCTAATGAAAAACTGTTTTTT
-	TRBV29-1	TRBJ2-1	few	CSVEVYNEQFF	TGCAGCGTTGAAGTTTACAATGAGCAGTTCTTC
-	TRBV4-1	TRBJ2-1	-	CASSQDPRSDSYNEQFF	TGCGCCAGCAGCCAAGATCCGAGAAGCGATTCCTACAATGAGCAGTTCTTC
TRBD2	TRBV7-2	TRBJ2-1	-	CASSAMVLAGVREQFF	TGTGCCAGCAGCGCTATGGTACTAGCGGGAGTCAGAGAGCAGTTCTTC
-	TRBV13	TRBJ2-4	-	CASSFYGEDIQYF	TGTGCCAGCAGCTTTTACGGGGAGGACATTCAGTACTTC
-	TRBV5-4	TRBJ2-3	-	CASSLDRSSTDTQYF	TGTGCCAGCAGCTTAGACAGGTCTTCCACAGATACGCAGTATTTT
TRBD1	TRBV7-2	TRBJ1-1	-	CASSLTGTGMAEAFF	TGTGCCAGCAGCTTAACCGGGACAGGGATGGCTGAAGCTTTCTTT
TRBD1	TRBV5-4	TRBJ2-7	-	CASSLSRDRITYEQYF	TGTGCCAGCAGCTTGAGCCGGGACAGAATTACCTACGAGCAGTACTTC
-	TRBV5-4	TRBJ1-1	-	CASSPVEGTDTEAFF	TGTGCCAGCTCACCGGTAGAGGGGACGGACACTGAAGCTTTCTTT
-	TRBV2	TRBJ1-1	-	CASSEGNTEAFF	TGTGCCAGCAGTGAGGGAAACACTGAAGCTTTCTTT
-	TRBV28	TRBJ2-5	-	CASEDGGPGETQYF	TGTGCCAGCGAGGACGGGGGGCCCGGAGAGACCCAGTACTTC
-	TRBV6-5	TRBJ1-1	-	CASRKTGNTEAFF	TGTGCCAGCCGGAAGACGGGAAACACTGAAGCTTTCTTT
-	TRBV7-8	TRBJ2-1	-	CASRKDRFNEQFF	TGTGCCAGCAGAAAAGACAGGTTCAATGAGCAGTTCTTC